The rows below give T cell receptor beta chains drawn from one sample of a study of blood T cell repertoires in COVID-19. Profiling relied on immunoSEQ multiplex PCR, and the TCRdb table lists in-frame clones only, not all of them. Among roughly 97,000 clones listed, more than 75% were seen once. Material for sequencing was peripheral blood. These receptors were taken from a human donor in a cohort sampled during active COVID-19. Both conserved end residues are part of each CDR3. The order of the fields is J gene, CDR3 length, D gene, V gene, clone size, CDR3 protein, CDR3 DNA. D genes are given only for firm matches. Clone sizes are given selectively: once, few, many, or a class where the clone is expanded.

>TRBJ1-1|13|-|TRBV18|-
CASSPPQVEEAFF
TGTGCCAGCTCACCACCGCAGGTCGAGGAAGCTTTCTTT
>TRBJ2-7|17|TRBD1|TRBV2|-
CASSDGKSWDRAHEQYF
TGTGCCAGCAGTGATGGGAAGAGTTGGGACAGGGCCCACGAGCAGTACTTC
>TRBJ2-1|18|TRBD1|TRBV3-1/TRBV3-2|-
CASSKRGPRDSTYNEQFF
TGTGCCAGCAGCAAAAGAGGCCCCCGGGACAGTACCTACAATGAGCAGTTCTTC
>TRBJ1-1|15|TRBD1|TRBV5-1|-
CASSLGDSRNTEAFF
TGCGCCAGCAGCTTGGGGGACAGTAGGAACACTGAAGCTTTCTTT
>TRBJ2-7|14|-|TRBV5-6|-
CASTSVLYGHEQYF
TGTGCCAGCACCTCTGTCCTTTACGGTCACGAGCAGTACTTC
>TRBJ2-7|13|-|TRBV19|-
CASQQGTGYEQYF
TGTGCCAGCCAACAGGGTACGGGCTACGAGCAGTACTTC
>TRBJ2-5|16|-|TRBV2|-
CASSGGTVGRGKTQYF
TGTGCCAGCAGTGGGGGAACGGTGGGGAGAGGAAAGACCCAGTACTTC
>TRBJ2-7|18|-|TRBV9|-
CASSVDLNYGQGPYEQYF
TGTGCCAGCAGCGTAGATTTGAATTATGGGCAGGGTCCCTACGAGCAGTACTTC
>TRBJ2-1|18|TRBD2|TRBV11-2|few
CASSLAVASGRGYNEQFF
TGTGCCAGCAGCTTAGCGGTGGCTAGCGGGAGAGGCTACAATGAGCAGTTCTTC
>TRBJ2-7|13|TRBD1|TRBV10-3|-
CAITQGDTYEQYF
TGTGCCATCACCCAGGGGGATACCTACGAGCAGTACTTC
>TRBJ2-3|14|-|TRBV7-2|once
CASSTLRLTDTQYF
TGTGCCAGCAGCACCTTGAGACTCACAGATACGCAGTATTTT
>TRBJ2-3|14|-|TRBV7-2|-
CASSSMGPADTQYF
TGTGCCAGCAGCTCCATGGGCCCGGCAGATACGCAGTATTTT
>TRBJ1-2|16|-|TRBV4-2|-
CASSQGVRDTNYGYTF
TGTGCCAGCAGCCAAGGGGTCAGGGACACTAACTATGGCTACACCTTC
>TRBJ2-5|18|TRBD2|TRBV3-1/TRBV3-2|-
CASSPGVDSGRAKETQYF
TGTGCCAGCAGCCCCGGGGTCGATAGCGGGAGGGCTAAAGAGACCCAGTACTTC
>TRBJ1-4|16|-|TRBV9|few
CASKRRCRRENEKLFF
TGTGCCAGCAAGCGTAGATGCAGACGGGAGAATGAAAAACTGTTTTTT
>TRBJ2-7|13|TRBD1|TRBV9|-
CASSPWTGSEQYF
TGTGCCAGCAGCCCCTGGACAGGGTCCGAGCAGTACTTC
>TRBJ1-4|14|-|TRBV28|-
CASSFGPTNEKLFF
TGTGCCAGCAGTTTTGGCCCAACTAATGAAAAACTGTTTTTT
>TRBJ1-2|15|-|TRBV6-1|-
CASSEAPNNIYGYTF
TGTGCCAGCAGTGAAGCGCCAAACAATATCTATGGCTACACCTTC
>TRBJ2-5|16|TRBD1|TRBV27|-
CASRKTGPRAQETQYF
TGTGCCAGCAGGAAGACAGGGCCGAGGGCCCAAGAGACCCAGTACTTC
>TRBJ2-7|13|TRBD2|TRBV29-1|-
CSVERRTGGEQYF
TGCAGCGTTGAACGGAGGACGGGGGGCGAGCAGTACTTC